The next 16 T cell receptor beta chains were all read from a single sample in a study of blood T cell repertoires in COVID-19 (dated by TCRdb to about 2020). The method behind the library was the immunoSEQ multiplex PCR assay. TCRdb limited this immuneACCESS table to in-frame rearrangements with V and J called. A share of clones is missing; checked studies link under half to unresolved V genes, and the rest is unexplained. The sample profile shows roughly 97,000 clones; 70% to 85% of them were found once. Over 6% of the sample is taken by the ten largest. The source material was peripheral blood. These receptors came from a man aged 65-85 years with acute or convalescent COVID-19.

The rearrangement joins TRBV2 to TRBJ2-6, with D perhaps TRBD2 (6 bases). V was shortened by 0 bases and J by 1 base, with 10 bases between the two germline ends. The germline V gene encodes CDR1 SNHLY and CDR2 FYNNEI. The CDR3 runs 17 residues. The CDR3 loop reads CASSEAGRLSGANVLTF. The CDR3 region has the DNA TGTGCCAGCAGTGAAGCGGGGAGGCTATCTGGGGCCAACGTCCTGACTTTC. The full variable domain, rest sourced from reference TRBV2 and TRBJ2-6, is EPEVTQTPSHQVTQMGQEVILRCVPISNHLYFYWYRQILGQKVEFLVSFYNNEISEKSEIFDDQFSVERPDGSNFTLKIRSTKLEDSAMYFCASSEAGRLSGANVLTFGAGSRLTVL.

The chain combines TRBV19 with TRBJ1-5; D not certain. Germline CDR1 LNHDA, CDR2 SQIVND (reference sequence). Trimming stripped 2 bases from V and 6 bases from J, with 11 bases between. The CDR3 is made up of 14 amino acids. DNA for the CDR3: TGTGCCAGTAGTATAAGTGTGGCGGGTCAGCCCCAGCATTTT. Translated, it gives CASSISVAGQPQHF.

The V gene is TRBV7-9, the J gene TRBJ2-1; TRBD2 matches 15 bases. CDR1 SEHNR and CDR2 FQNEAQ come from the germline V gene (reference sequence). This CDR3 has 14 residues. Trimming took 5 bases from V and 13 from J; bases not matched to a gene: 6. CDR3 amino acids: CASSAPGLAGGQFF. CDR3 DNA: TGTGCCAGCAGCGCCCCGGGACTAGCGGGGGGTCAGTTCTTC.

This clone appeared a single time. V is TRBV6-5 and J is TRBJ2-7; 8 bases map to TRBD1. V dropped 7 bases and J dropped 2; count of bases not matched to a gene: 7. Germline CDR1 and CDR2: MNHEY and SVGAGI. There are 14 residues in the CDR3. The CDR3 nucleotides are TGTGCCAGCATGATACAGGGGGAAACCTACGAGCAGTACTTC. Protein product: CASMIQGETYEQYF.

The gene calls are TRBV18 and TRBJ2-3; D is unclear. Germline V gene sequence: CDR1 KGHSH, CDR2 LQKENI. The CDR3 is made up of 15 amino acids. V lost 3 bases and J lost 1, with 11 bases in between. The CDR3 sequence is CASSPPTSRTDTQYF. CDR3 nucleotides: TGTGCCAGCTCACCCCCGACATCCCGCACAGATACGCAGTATTTT.

This clone came up a few times. V usage is TRBV7-3 and J usage is TRBJ1-6; no reliable D call. Per germline, CDR1 SGHTA and CDR2 FQGTGA. This CDR3 has 15 amino acids. V was pared by 1 base and J by 8 bases, with 12 bases between. The CDR3 nucleotides read TGTGCCAGCAGCTTAAACTCAAATGGTTATTCACCCCTCCACTTT. As protein: CASSLNSNGYSPLHF.

The V gene is TRBV29-1, the J gene TRBJ2-3, with 10 bases lining up with TRBD2. This CDR3 has 14 residues. V gave up 1 base and J gave up 6 bases; unmatched junction bases: 4. Germline V gene data show CDR1 as SQVTM and CDR2 as ANQGSEA. The CDR3 sequence: CSVEGLAGDDTQYF. CDR3 DNA sequence: TGCAGCGTTGAAGGGCTAGCGGGAGATGATACGCAGTATTTT.

The chain joins TRBV7-3 to TRBJ1-6; no clear D gene. Per the germline V gene, CDR1 is SGHTA and CDR2 is FQGTGA. Trimming took off 4 bases at V and 7 bases at J, with 8 bases between the two ends. The length of the CDR3 is 13 residues. CDR3: CASSWAENSPLHF. The DNA of the CDR3 is TGTGCCAGCAGCTGGGCTGAGAATTCACCCCTCCACTTT.

V usage is TRBV6-5 and J usage is TRBJ1-1; 8 bases align to TRBD1. CDR3 size: 13 residues. V shed 7 bases, J shed 5 bases, and the junction held 6 bases outside the gene matches. Per germline, CDR1 MNHEY and CDR2 SVGAGI. CDR3 region: CASNRQGRTEAFF. CDR3 DNA: TGTGCCAGCAATCGACAGGGGAGAACTGAAGCTTTCTTT.

This clone was observed at least ten times. Other DNA sequences of this sample code for an identical CDR3. This rearrangement joins TRBV12-3 or TRBV12-4 to TRBJ2-2, with unresolved D. CDR3 length: 12 residues. Deletions cut 6 bases from V and 6 bases from J, with 8 bases between. CDR3 in DNA: TGTGCCAGCAGCCTCTCGGCCGGGGAGCTGTTTTTT. Translating it yields CASSLSAGELFF.

The chain carries TRBV29-1 and TRBJ2-5, with a possible D match to TRBD1 (6 bases). With 3 bases removed from V and 1 base from J, the gap between germline ends came to 12 bases. The CDR3 totals 14 residues. Germline CDR1 is SQVTM and CDR2 is ANQGSEA. CDR3 DNA: TGCAGCGTTGAGGGATTAGGGGGCCAAGAGACCCAGTACTTC. Its translation: CSVEGLGGQETQYF.

The chain employs TRBV24-1 and TRBJ1-5; possibly TRBD1 for D (6 bases). Germline CDR1 KGHDR, CDR2 SFDVKD. Trimming removed 5 bases at V and 5 bases at J, with 12 bases between. The CDR3 totals 14 residues. CDR3 sequence (DNA): TGTGCCACCAGTGGTACAGGGTTACATCAGCCCCAGCATTTT. Protein product: CATSGTGLHQPQHF.

This chain connects TRBV5-1 to TRBJ1-6; 9 positions match TRBD1. This CDR3 is built from 17 residues. Germline V lookup: CDR1 SGHRS, CDR2 YFSETQ. V dropped 3 bases and J dropped 6; count of bases not matched to a gene: 10. For the CDR3, the DNA is TGCGCCAGCAGCTCTGGTCCCGGGACAGGGTTTAATTCACCCCTCCACTTT. This gives the protein CASSSGPGTGFNSPLHF.

The chain uses TRBV10-2 and TRBJ2-5, with 8 bases identical to TRBD1. V shed 2 bases and J 3 bases; nucleotides not matched to a gene: 2. Germline V gene sequence: CDR1 WSHSY, CDR2 SAAADI. CDR3 length: 14 residues. The CDR3 bases are TGCGCCAGCAGTGAGACGGGACAGGAAGAGACCCAGTACTTC. Translated, it gives CASSETGQEETQYF.

This chain uses TRBV2 with TRBJ2-2; 7 bases match TRBD1. With 4 bases clipped from V and 0 bases from J, the junction kept 5 bases outside the gene matches. Per germline, CDR1 SNHLY and CDR2 FYNNEI. CDR3 length: 16 amino acids. The CDR3 loop reads CASSVAGTANTGELFF. The CDR3 DNA reads as TGTGCCAGCAGTGTCGCCGGGACAGCGAACACCGGGGAGCTGTTTTTT.

V gene TRBV10-3 combines with J gene TRBJ2-1; D is perhaps TRBD1 (6 bases). Germline CDR1 ENHRY, CDR2 SYGVKD. There are 16 residues in the CDR3. With 0 bases removed from V and 3 bases from J, the gap between germline ends came to 12 bases. Here the CDR3 DNA reads TGTGCCATCAGTGAGTCGGGGGCTGGGTACTACAATGAGCAGTTCTTC. Translating it yields CAISESGAGYYNEQFF.